These T cell receptor beta chains were read from a single sample in a study of CD8 T cells in ankylosing spondylitis. TCRdb analysed the 5' RACE reads with MiXCR anew, one entry per CDR3 protein. The sample shows fewer than 250,000 distinct CDR3 sequences, more than 9% of them seen only once. The sample consisted of blood, either unsorted or a sorted T cell fraction (not recorded which). These receptors originate from a male donor with ankylosing spondylitis or in good health (not recorded which). CDR3s include the opening cysteine and the closing phenylalanine or tryptophan. The D gene is left open where the match is weak. Size is omitted from some rows. Given values are once, few, many or a class for expanded clones.

TRBJ1-4,many,NA,TRBV4-1,CASSQGQGNEKLFF,TGCGCCAGCAGCCAAGGGCAGGGTAATGAAAAACTGTTTTTT
TRBJ2-7,many,NA,TRBV2,CASSEWNYEQYF,TGTGCCAGCAGTGAGTGGAACTACGAGCAGTACTTC
TRBJ2-3,many,TRBD1,TRBV3-1,CASRSTGAADTQYF,TGTGCCAGCCGCTCCACAGGGGCGGCGGATACGCAGTATTTT
TRBJ1-2,NA,TRBD1,TRBV4-1,CASSRRDRGQDGYTF,TGCGCCAGCAGCCGCCGGGACAGGGGGCAGGATGGCTACACCTTC
TRBJ2-5,many,NA,TRBV2,CASGNPGPGTSKETQYF,TGTGCCAGCGGGAATCCAGGCCCCGGGACATCTAAAGAGACCCAGTACTTC
TRBJ2-6,many,NA,TRBV30,CAWSRSGANVLTF,TGTGCCTGGAGTAGGTCTGGGGCCAACGTCCTGACTTTC
TRBJ2-2,NA,NA,TRBV29-1,CSAVGGPDGELFF,TGCAGCGCCGTGGGGGGGCCGGACGGGGAGCTGTTTTTT
TRBJ2-5,many,TRBD1,TRBV7-9,CASSLMGQGLKTQYF,TGTGCCAGCAGCTTAATGGGACAGGGGTTGAAGACCCAGTACTTC
TRBJ2-3,many,TRBD2,TRBV20-1,CSASPLLAGPSTDTQYF,TGCAGTGCTAGTCCTCTATTAGCGGGGCCTAGCACAGATACGCAGTATTTT
TRBJ2-3,many,TRBD2,TRBV12-3/TRBV12-4,CASSPYSGSGTDTQYF,TGTGCCAGCAGCCCTTATAGCGGGAGTGGCACAGATACGCAGTATTTT
TRBJ2-5,once,NA,TRBV6-1,CASSALARPRETQYF,TGTGCCAGCAGTGCCTTGGCACGACCTCGGGAGACCCAGTACTTC
TRBJ2-7,many,TRBD2,TRBV20-1,CSARYTSGGHYEQYF,TGCAGTGCTAGGTATACTAGCGGAGGACACTACGAGCAGTACTTC
TRBJ1-5,many,NA,TRBV20-1,CSARELINSNQPQHF,TGCAGTGCTAGAGAACTGATCAACAGCAATCAGCCCCAGCATTTT
TRBJ1-1,NA,NA,TRBV5-1,CASSFSKGNTEAFF,TGCGCCAGCAGCTTTTCAAAGGGGAACACTGAAGCTTTCTTT
TRBJ2-5,NA,NA,TRBV3-1,CASSRLEETQYF,TGTGCCAGCAGCCGGCTGGAAGAGACCCAGTACTTC
TRBJ2-1,few,NA,TRBV9,CASSARGADNEQFF,TGTGCCAGCAGCGCCAGGGGCGCCGACAATGAGCAGTTCTTC
TRBJ2-3,NA,TRBD2,TRBV20-1,CGAAGTSVDTRYF,TGCGGTGCCGCCGGGACTAGCGTCGATACGCGGTATTTT
TRBJ2-7,NA,NA,TRBV7-2,CASSDPSLGYVRHEQYF,TGTGCCAGCAGTGACCCGTCCTTGGGGTACGTCCGCCACGAGCAGTACTTC
TRBJ1-4,many,TRBD1,TRBV12-3/TRBV12-4,CASSLASGGGEKLFF,TGTGCCAGCAGTTTAGCCTCAGGGGGCGGTGAAAAACTGTTTTTT
TRBJ2-1,many,NA,TRBV25-1,CASSDLRAEQFF,TGTGCCAGCAGCGATCTAAGAGCAGAGCAGTTCTTC
TRBJ2-1,few,NA,TRBV11-3,CASSLSDGTNEQFF,TGTGCCAGCAGCTTAAGTGACGGAACCAATGAGCAGTTCTTC
TRBJ1-6,few,TRBD1,TRBV9,CASSSRTGGSNSPLHF,TGTGCCAGCAGCTCGCGGACAGGGGGTTCTAATTCACCCCTCCACTTT
TRBJ2-2,many,NA,TRBV5-1,CASSLEGIGELFF,TGCGCCAGCAGCTTGGAAGGAATCGGGGAGCTGTTTTTT
TRBJ2-3,many,NA,TRBV6-5,CASSYSLGVLGDTQYF,TGTGCCAGCAGTTACTCCCTCGGTGTTCTGGGGGATACGCAGTATTTT
TRBJ2-1,NA,TRBD2,TRBV20-1,CSARQTSGRTYSYNEQFF,TGCAGTGCTAGACAAACTAGCGGGAGGACCTACTCCTACAATGAGCAGTTCTTC
TRBJ1-5,NA,NA,TRBV12-2,CASRATGGLGDQPQHF,TGTGCAAGTCGCGCGACAGGCGGCCTCGGAGATCAGCCCCAGCATTTT
TRBJ2-1,NA,TRBD2,TRBV30,CAWSAAGGYTEQFF,TGTGCCTGGAGTGCGGCGGGGGGGTATACTGAGCAGTTCTTC
TRBJ2-1,many,NA,TRBV7-2,CASSLEGREQFF,TGTGCCAGCAGCTTAGAAGGGCGTGAGCAGTTCTTC
TRBJ2-7,NA,TRBD1,TRBV29-1,CSALTGVYHEQYF,TGCAGCGCCCTCACAGGGGTGTACCACGAGCAGTACTTC
TRBJ2-5,many,TRBD2,TRBV7-8,CASRLGTSGDQETQYF,TGTGCCAGCAGACTAGGTACTAGCGGGGATCAAGAGACCCAGTACTTC
TRBJ2-1,many,TRBD1,TRBV30,CAWAGQGIMIF,TGTGCCTGGGCCGGACAGGGAATAATGATCTTC
TRBJ2-2,NA,NA,TRBV5-1,CASSLSGASNTGELFF,TGCGCCAGCAGCTTATCCGGGGCGTCGAACACCGGGGAGCTGTTTTTT
TRBJ1-1,NA,NA,TRBV9,CASSAIKEGRGTTEAFF,TGTGCCAGCAGCGCCATTAAAGAAGGCAGGGGCACGACTGAAGCTTTCTTT
TRBJ2-3,many,TRBD2,TRBV4-2,CASSHLAGGRPDTQYF,TGTGCCAGCAGCCACCTAGCGGGGGGGAGGCCAGATACGCAGTATTTT
TRBJ2-1,few,NA,TRBV7-9,CASSLGSPNEQFF,TGTGCCAGCAGCTTAGGGAGCCCCAATGAGCAGTTCTTC
TRBJ2-7,few,TRBD2,TRBV6-1,CASKGLAESYEQYF,TGTGCCAGCAAGGGACTAGCGGAGTCCTACGAGCAGTACTTC
TRBJ1-3,few,NA,TRBV27,CASSLHSSGNTIYF,TGTGCCAGCAGTTTACATTCCTCTGGAAACACCATATATTTT
TRBJ2-1,many,NA,TRBV12-3/TRBV12-4,CASSLTNEQFF,TGCGCCAGCAGCTTAACCAATGAGCAGTTCTTC
TRBJ2-4,NA,NA,TRBV12-3/TRBV12-4,CASSLVTAKNIQYF,TGTGCCAGCAGTTTGGTTACGGCCAAAAACATTCAGTACTTC
TRBJ1-1,NA,NA,TRBV29-1,CSGSGAQGEAFF,TGCAGCGGATCAGGGGCACAAGGGGAAGCTTTCTTT
TRBJ2-1,many,TRBD2,TRBV25-1,CASSAPGLAGTAPPYNEQFF,TGTGCCAGCAGTGCTCCGGGACTAGCGGGAACGGCTCCCCCGTACAATGAGCAGTTCTTC
TRBJ2-7,many,NA,TRBV7-2,CASSFRIQGLGSYEQYF,TGTGCCAGCAGCTTTAGAATACAGGGCCTTGGCTCCTACGAGCAGTACTTC
TRBJ2-1,many,NA,TRBV4-1,CASSQDTTISDEQFF,TGCGCCAGCAGCCAAGATACGACTATCAGCGATGAGCAGTTCTTC
TRBJ1-2,many,NA,TRBV20-1,CSARGGDRGYTF,TGCAGTGCTAGGGGGGGGGATCGGGGCTACACCTTC
TRBJ2-2,many,NA,TRBV24-1,CATSDVQSAGELFF,TGTGCCACCAGTGATGTACAGTCTGCCGGGGAGCTGTTTTTT
TRBJ2-7,many,NA,TRBV6-2/TRBV6-3,CASRTRRSYEQYF,TGTGCCAGCAGGACTCGGCGATCCTACGAGCAGTACTTC